This TCR beta chain emerged from a study of vaccination effects on CD4 cells after COVID-19. Turning to the study itself: BNT162b2 vaccine or mRNA-1273 vaccine was given to participants in two doses.

Germline V lookup: CDR1 LGHNA, CDR2 YNFKEQ. Trimming removed 4 bases at V and 4 bases at J, with 19 bases between. CDR3 length: 16 residues. For this clone: The antigen remains unidentified.

TCRdb's table, derived via immunoSEQ multiplex PCR, lists solely in-frame clones and lacks some. This sample has nearly 45,000 clones, with around 74% found just once. Prior to sequencing, the ViraFEST assay stimulated PBMC with viral peptide pools, which expanded the antigen-specific CD4+ T cells. The culture ran for 10 days, and then CD4+ T cells were isolated. Their SARS-CoV-2 infection, verified by PCR, occurred between March and December 2020. IL-2 medium took the place of half the medium on both days 3 and 7. Whole-study results and caveats: Pronounced clonal contraction occurred in clones induced by infection and by vaccine late after vaccination. A shortage of convalescent patients and an absence of early post-infection timepoints characterized the study.

The chain has TRBV4-2 and TRBJ1-1, with D possibly matching TRBD1 (6 bases). The sequence was obtained from a human donor who had a prior SARS-CoV-2 infection. Material: CD4+ T cells from PBMCs cultured with a peptide pool, obtained before COVID-19 vaccination. CDR3 coding DNA: TGTGCCAGCAGCCGGAAGAGGGGGAGAGGGGGCACTGAAGCTTTCTTT. Protein product: CASSRKRGRGGTEAFF.